This T cell receptor (beta chain) is from a study of PD-1 blockade in classical Hodgkin lymphoma. Some clones are missing from TCRdb's copy, which holds only in-frame ones; the method was immunoSEQ multiplex PCR. The table includes around 30,000 clones, 60% to 75% detected once. The patients all showed relapse after autologous stem cell transplantation, while their brentuximab vedotin exposure varied. In germline, CDR1 is LNHDA, CDR2 SQIVND (reference sequence). The CDR3 runs 17 residues. Trimming cost V 0 bases and J 5 bases, with 17 bases left between them. Material: peripheral blood mononuclear cells (PBMCs), obtained before the second cycle of nivolumab. The rearrangement uses TRBV19 and TRBJ1-5; D might be TRBD1 (6 bases). The sequence was obtained from a human donor with classical Hodgkin lymphoma. The DNA for the CDR3 is TGTGCCAGTAGTATAGATCACTGGGGGCGCGTGCATCAGCCCCAGCATTTT. Its protein product is CASSIDHWGRVHQPQHF.